The next 19 T cell receptor beta chains were all read from a single sample in a study of T-cell memory formation after mild COVID-19. TCRdb re-analysed the 5' RACE reads in MiXCR, keeping a single row per CDR3 protein. The sample lists 530,000 or so distinct CDR3 sequences, approximately 15% occurring once. Source material: PBMCs or a T cell subset sorted from them (not recorded which). The origin of the receptors is an adult woman who had mild COVID-19 (a few samples of this study predate the infection). Cell type and time point are not known.

This clonotype was counted many times. The chain links TRBV5-5 to TRBJ1-1; 7 bases are a match to TRBD1. The CDR3 runs to 15 residues. Germline V lookup: CDR1 SGHKS, CDR2 YYEKEE (reference sequence). J was trimmed by 4 bases and V by 0 bases; bases with no gene match: 6. The CDR3 is CASSLEGQRTTEAFF. CDR3 in DNA: TGTGCCAGCAGCTTGGAGGGACAGAGGACCACTGAAGCTTTCTTT.

The rearrangement joins TRBV30 to TRBJ2-7; D is tentatively TRBD1 or TRBD2 (5 bases each). V lost 5 bases to trimming and J lost 2 bases, with 13 bases between them. CDR3 length equals 13 residues. Per germline, CDR1 GTSNPN and CDR2 SVGIG (reference sequence). CDR3 nucleotides: TGTGCCTGGGGGACCGGGTCGACCTACGAGCAGTACTTC. Encoded protein: CAWGTGSTYEQYF.

This clonotype was seen a handful of times. The chain couples TRBV6-5 to TRBJ1-5; D not resolved. Germline V gene sequence: CDR1 MNHEY, CDR2 SVGAGI. V was clipped by 6 bases and J by 2 bases, with 14 bases between them. This CDR3 comprises 15 residues. Here the CDR3 DNA reads TGTGCCAGCAGGATGGATCCTAAGGGCAATCAGCCCCAGCATTTT. The encoded protein is CASRMDPKGNQPQHF.

The rearrangement uses TRBV11-2 and TRBJ2-3; D remains ambiguous. Germline V gene lookup returns CDR1 SGHAT and CDR2 FQNNGV. CDR3 length equals 16 residues. V was shortened by 1 base and J by 0 bases, with 11 bases between the two germline ends. The CDR3 DNA is TGTGCCAGCAGCTTAGCGGCAGGAGATAGCACAGATACGCAGTATTTT. Translated, it gives CASSLAAGDSTDTQYF. The variable domain in full, completed from reference TRBV11-2 and TRBJ2-3, reads EAGVAQSPRYKIIEKRQSVAFWCNPISGHATLYWYQQILGQGPKLLIQFQNNGVVDDSQLPKDRFSAERLKGVDSTLKIQPAKLEDSAVYLCASSLAAGDSTDTQYFGPGTRLTVL.

This clonotype came up a few times. The chain combines TRBV20-1 with TRBJ1-1, with D possibly matching TRBD1 (5 bases). CDR3 length: 13 amino acids. Trimming stripped 5 bases from V and 1 base from J, with 11 bases between. Germline V gives CDR1 DFQATT, CDR2 SNEGSKA (reference sequence). CDR3 sequence reads: CSAQGGPNTEAFF. The CDR3 DNA is TGCAGTGCTCAGGGAGGGCCGAACACTGAAGCTTTCTTT.

This clonotype showed up just a few times. The chain employs TRBV4-3 and TRBJ2-7, with D possibly called TRBD1 or TRBD2 (6 bases each). The CDR3 covers 15 residues. Germline CDR1 LGHNA, CDR2 YSLEER. Trimming took 0 bases from V and 3 from J, leaving 12 bases between them. The DNA of the CDR3 is TGCGCCAGCAGCCAAGAGAGCAGGGGAGGCTACGAGCAGTACTTC. It codes for CASSQESRGGYEQYF.

A few counts support this clonotype. The J gene is TRBJ1-2, the V gene TRBV12-3 or TRBV12-4, with 8 nucleotides matching TRBD1. The ends lost 5 bases at V and 4 bases at J; junction bases unmatched: 6. CDR3 length: 14 amino acids. The CDR3 DNA is TGTGCCAGCAGTCGGGACAGGAGAGCCTATGGCTACACCTTC. It translates to CASSRDRRAYGYTF.

V and J are TRBV4-3 and TRBJ2-2, with TRBD2 identical over 10 bases. Trimming removed 4 bases from V and 8 bases from J; junction bases left unmatched: 10. From germline, CDR1 is LGHNA and CDR2 YSLEER. The CDR3 runs 16 residues. The CDR3 nucleotides read TGCGCCAGCAGCCCGGGGATAGCGGGAGGCCCGGGGGAGCTGTTTTTT. Amino acid sequence: CASSPGIAGGPGELFF.

In its sample, this clonotype was seen a few times. The chain recombines TRBV7-9 with TRBJ2-5; the D is unclear. CDR3 length: 13 amino acids. The V and J ends lost 3 bases and 1 base respectively, with 6 bases between them. Germline-derived CDR1 and CDR2 are SEHNR and FQNEAQ (reference sequence). This chain's CDR3 is CASSFWSQETQYF. The DNA of the CDR3 is TGTGCCAGCAGCTTCTGGAGCCAAGAGACCCAGTACTTC.

The rearrangement joins TRBV29-1 to TRBJ1-1, with 8 bases aligning to TRBD1. V shed 6 bases and J 0 bases; nucleotides not matched to a gene: 3. CDR1 and CDR2 (germline): SQVTM, ANQGSEA. The CDR3 loop spans 13 amino acids. The CDR3 region has the DNA TGCAGCGTCAGGACAGGGCTGAACACTGAAGCTTTCTTT. It translates to CSVRTGLNTEAFF.

The chain joins TRBV7-9 to TRBJ2-3; TRBD2 aligns across 10 bases. This CDR3 has 17 residues. J lost 0 bases, V lost 5 bases, and 8 bases had no gene match. The germline V gene encodes CDR1 SEHNR and CDR2 FQNEAQ (reference sequence). The CDR3, as DNA: TGTGCCAGCAGCGCAGGACTAGCGGTAACTAGCACAGATACGCAGTATTTT. It codes for CASSAGLAVTSTDTQYF.

This clonotype occurred a few times. CDR3: CASSYLAGAGEQYF. The CDR3 bases are TGTGCCAGCAGCTACCTAGCGGGAGCCGGCGAGCAGTACTTC. V usage is TRBV7-2 and J usage is TRBJ2-7, with 10 bases identical to TRBD2. The germline CDR1 and CDR2 sequences are SGHTA and FQGNSA. The V and J ends lost 4 bases and 6 bases, in that order; junction bases with no gene match: 6. The CDR3 is made up of 14 amino acids.

The rearrangement links TRBV12-3 or TRBV12-4 to TRBJ1-5; D is possibly TRBD1 (6 bases). This CDR3 contains 15 residues. Trimming took off 7 bases at V and 1 base at J, with 14 bases between the two ends. The CDR3 DNA reads as TGTGCCAGCAAACAAAGGGGGACGAGCAATCAGCCCCAGCATTTT. Protein sequence: CASKQRGTSNQPQHF.

This clonotype was picked up a small number of times. The chain joins TRBV10-3 to TRBJ2-5; D remains unclear. V gave up 5 bases and J gave up 5 bases, with 12 bases separating them. Germline assignment: CDR1 ENHRY and CDR2 SYGVKD. The CDR3 is made up of 13 amino acids. The CDR3 DNA sequence: TGTGCCATCAGTCTCGGCACCTTTGAGACCCAGTACTTC. This codes for CAISLGTFETQYF.

The chain has TRBV4-3 and TRBJ2-7; D remains ambiguous. Germline loops: CDR1 LGHNA, CDR2 YSLEER. V lost 3 bases and J 3 bases, leaving 9 bases between the germline ends. This CDR3 is built from 13 residues. The CDR3, as DNA: TGCGCCAGCAGCCAGTTTTCCGGCTACGAGCAGTACTTC. Amino acid sequence: CASSQFSGYEQYF.

The table lists this clonotype with many counts. The V call is TRBV4-3, the J call TRBJ2-7; D unresolved. CDR3 size: 15 residues. Trimming stripped 0 bases from V and 5 bases from J, with 14 bases between. Germline lookup yields CDR1 LGHNA and CDR2 YSLEER. The chain's CDR3 is CASSQEVGKGNEQYF. Here the CDR3 DNA reads TGCGCCAGCAGCCAAGAAGTGGGAAAAGGGAACGAGCAGTACTTC.

In DNA form, the CDR3 reads TGTGCCACCAGTGATCCAGGACTAGCGGGAGTTGCGTACAATGAGCAGTTCTTC. This sequence encodes CATSDPGLAGVAYNEQFF. V usage is TRBV24-1 and J usage is TRBJ2-1; 13 nucleotides match TRBD2. The CDR3 loop spans 18 amino acids. Germline V gives CDR1 KGHDR, CDR2 SFDVKD. Trimming removed 3 bases from V and 4 bases from J; junction bases left unmatched: 8.

This chain uses TRBV27 with TRBJ1-2; D is unresolved. Germline V CDR1 and CDR2: MNHEY, SMNVEV (reference sequence). The CDR3 runs 13 residues. The V gene lost 2 bases and the J gene lost 8 bases, with 12 bases spanning the gap. CDR3 nucleotides: TGTGCCAGCAGTTTAGGCCTATCGACAGGCTACACCTTC. It encodes CASSLGLSTGYTF.

The rearrangement links TRBV6-1 to TRBJ2-3, with 10 bases matching TRBD1. The J segment lost 5 bases and the V segment lost 7 bases, leaving 6 bases of the junction unmatched. The CDR3 contains 14 residues. The V gene's germline CDR1 is MNHNS and CDR2 SASEGT. CDR3 loop: CASTRDRGRDTQYF. Written as DNA, the CDR3 is TGTGCCAGCACCCGGGACAGGGGACGAGATACGCAGTATTTT.